The 25 T cell receptor beta chains presented below share a single source sample, sequenced in a study of shared clonotypes between healthy human individuals. Here immunoSEQ multiplex PCR was the method, and the copy in TCRdb shows in-frame clones only, minus some. The sample carries about half a million clones, more than 65% recorded once. Specimen: PBMCs. These receptors all come from a woman aged 40 to 55 in good health. Some clones in this sample may be carry-over from other donors' samples.

The gene calls are TRBV7-8 and TRBJ2-1, with D possibly being TRBD1 (5 bases). This CDR3 comprises 16 residues. From germline, CDR1 is SGHVS and CDR2 FQNEAQ. Trimming took off 4 bases at V and 8 bases at J, with 21 bases between the two ends. As DNA, the CDR3 is TGTGCCAGCAGCTCCACCCCAGGGCGTTTTGTCCATGAGCAGTTCTTC. Its translation: CASSSTPGRFVHEQFF. Supplemented by reference TRBV7-8 and TRBJ2-1, the full variable domain reads GAGVSQSPRYKVAKRGQDVALRCDPISGHVSLFWYQQALGQGPEFLTYFQNEAQLDKSGLPSDRFFAERPEGSVSTLKIQRTQQEDSAVYLCASSSTPGRFVHEQFFGPGTRLTVL.

The chain uses TRBV14 and TRBJ2-7; 8 positions match TRBD2. Germline V gene sequence: CDR1 SGHDN, CDR2 FVKESK. The CDR3 is 15 residues long. The V gene end was trimmed by 1 base and the J gene end by 0 bases; junction bases not matched to a gene: 2. In DNA, the CDR3 is TGTGCCAGCAGCCAAGCGGGAGGGGGCTCCTACGAGCAGTACTTC. Its protein is CASSQAGGGSYEQYF.

This clone was counted a single time. The gene calls are TRBV21-1 and TRBJ2-7. TRBV21-1 is an annotated pseudogene. The CDR3 consists of 15 residues. CDR3 sequence reads: CASSKSPNLSYEQYF. The DNA for the CDR3 is TGTGCCAGCAGCAAATCCCCGAATCTCTCCTACGAGCAGTACTTC.

With regard to this clone: A read error is the likely source, as a far larger clone sits one nucleotide away. This specimen includes other DNA sequences encoding the same CDR3. The rearrangement links TRBV9 to TRBJ2-2, with D perhaps TRBD1 or TRBD2 (5 bases each). Looked up from germline, CDR1 is SGDLS and CDR2 is YYNGEE. This CDR3 has 14 residues. CDR3 coding DNA: TGTGCCAGCAGTGTAGAGGGGACCGCGGGGGAGCTGTTTTTT. This encodes CASSVEGTAGELFF.

CDR3 DNA: TGTGCCAGCACTAATGCCTACGAGCAGTACTTC. Translation gives CASTNAYEQYF. The chain recombines TRBV25-1 with TRBJ2-7; no clear D. In germline, CDR1 is MGHDK, CDR2 SYGVNS. Trimming took off 7 bases at V and 2 bases at J, with 6 bases between the two ends. The CDR3 has 11 residues.

The chain has TRBV25-1 and TRBJ1-2; possible D gene TRBD1, 6 bases. There are 13 residues in the CDR3. The V and J ends lost 5 bases and 7 bases respectively, with 14 bases between them. The germline gives CDR1 MGHDK, CDR2 SYGVNS. The CDR3 bases are TGTGCCAGCAGTTCTCACAGGGATGCTGGCTACACCTTC. It codes for CASSSHRDAGYTF.

V and J are TRBV27 and TRBJ2-1; D assignment may be TRBD1 or TRBD2 (5 bases each). This CDR3 has 12 residues. V lost 2 bases and J 10 bases, leaving 9 bases between the germline ends. Germline V lookup: CDR1 MNHEY, CDR2 SMNVEV (reference sequence). In DNA form, the CDR3 reads TGTGCCAGCAGTTTAAGAGGGGTCGAGCAGTTCTTC. Encoded protein: CASSLRGVEQFF.

A remark on this clone: One end of the junction varies from germline; a read error may be responsible. This chain joins TRBV7-7 and TRBJ2-7; 7 bases are a match to TRBD1. This CDR3 has 18 residues. CDR1 and CDR2 (germline): SSHAT, FNYEAQ (reference sequence). The CDR3 sequence is CASSLNAPGAGGAYEQYF. CDR3 DNA sequence: TGTGCTAGCAGTTTAAACGCCCCAGGGGCAGGGGGAGCCTACGAGCAGTACTTC. The whole variable domain, filled in from reference TRBV7-7 and TRBJ2-7, reads GAGVSQSPRYKVTKRGQDVTLRCDPISSHATLYWYQQALGQGPEFLTYFNYEAQPDKSGLPSDRFSAERPEGSISTLTIQRTEQRDSAMYRCASSLNAPGAGGAYEQYFGPGTRLTVT.

The rearrangement uses TRBV4-1 and TRBJ2-7, with a weak D call TRBD2 (5 bases). The CDR3 runs 14 residues. The ends were cut back, 4 bases at V and 5 bases at J, with 15 bases in the middle. Germline V gives CDR1 MGHRA, CDR2 YSYEKL. In DNA, the CDR3 is TGCGCCAGCAGCCGGCCGGGAATGGACGACGAGCAGTACTTC. Protein product: CASSRPGMDDEQYF.

This rearrangement joins TRBV5-4 to TRBJ2-7; D gene uncertain. The CDR3 length is 14 residues. Germline V CDR1 and CDR2: SGHNT, YYREEE (reference sequence). V was trimmed by 6 bases and J by 4 bases, leaving 17 bases between them. The CDR3 coding sequence is TGTGCCAGCACCGACTGGACGGATCCGTACGAGCAGTACTTC. This gives the protein CASTDWTDPYEQYF. Using reference TRBV5-4 and TRBJ2-7 for the parts outside the CDR3, the full variable domain is ETGVTQSPTHLIKTRGQQVTLRCSSQSGHNTVSWYQQALGQGPQFIFQYYREEENGRGNFPPRFSGLQFPNYSSELNVNALELDDSALYLCASTDWTDPYEQYFGPGTRLTVT.

The chain employs TRBV5-4 and TRBJ1-2, with TRBD1 matching 10 bases. CDR1 SGHNT and CDR2 YYREEE come from the germline V gene (reference sequence). V was pared by 5 bases and J by 2 bases, with 9 bases of the junction left unmatched. CDR3 length: 16 amino acids. Here the CDR3 DNA reads TGTGCCAGCAGGGCCGGGACAGGGGTGTCGAACTATGGCTACACCTTC. Protein sequence: CASRAGTGVSNYGYTF.

The chain has TRBV28 and TRBJ2-7; 8 bases fit TRBD2. The CDR3 consists of 17 residues. Germline trimming cut 5 bases from V and 4 bases from J; bases unmatched to any gene: 16. In germline, CDR1 is MDHEN, CDR2 SYDVKM. The CDR3 reads CASSPGRLSGSVYEQYF. The DNA of the CDR3 is TGTGCCAGCAGTCCTGGACGACTGAGCGGGAGTGTTTACGAGCAGTACTTC.

The chain has TRBV9 and TRBJ1-5; 12 bases line up with TRBD1. This CDR3 is built from 15 residues. V lost 4 bases to trimming and J lost 5 bases; unmatched junction nucleotides: 4. Germline V lookup: CDR1 SGDLS, CDR2 YYNGEE. This CDR3 is CASSPGTGGDQPQHF. The CDR3 coding sequence is TGTGCCAGCAGCCCCGGGACAGGGGGCGATCAGCCCCAGCATTTT.

The V and J genes are TRBV10-3 and TRBJ1-1, with TRBD1 matching 9 bases. The V gene end was trimmed by 5 bases and the J gene end by 5 bases; junction bases not matched to a gene: 6. The CDR3 contains 14 residues. Germline CDR1 ENHRY, CDR2 SYGVKD. This chain's CDR3 is CAISPGQGVTEAFF. CDR3 nucleotide sequence: TGTGCCATCAGTCCGGGACAGGGAGTTACTGAAGCTTTCTTT.

The CDR3 loop reads CASSSRGLGTEAFF. CDR3 nucleotide sequence: TGTGCCAGCAGTTCCCGGGGCCTAGGGACTGAAGCTTTCTTT. The rearrangement joins TRBV28 to TRBJ1-1; D possibly corresponds to TRBD1 (5 bases). CDR1 is MDHEN, CDR2 SYDVKM, per germline. This CDR3 region has 14 residues. The V and J ends lost 4 bases and 5 bases respectively, with 14 bases between them.

The chain recombines TRBV27 with TRBJ2-3; unclear D gene. Trimming cost V 6 bases and J 2 bases, with 9 bases left between them. Germline V gives CDR1 MNHEY, CDR2 SMNVEV (reference sequence). CDR3 length: 13 amino acids. Written as DNA, the CDR3 is TGTGCCAGCAGGGGCCACTACACAGATACGCAGTATTTT. It translates to CASRGHYTDTQYF.

This chain links TRBV6-1 with TRBJ1-2; 7 positions agree with TRBD1. Germline CDR1 and CDR2: MNHNS and SASEGT. V was clipped by 3 bases and J by 10 bases; unmatched bases: 8. This CDR3 is 13 amino acids long. CDR3 region: CASSDRWQGDYTF. In nucleotides, the CDR3 is TGTGCCAGCAGTGATCGCTGGCAGGGGGACTACACCTTC.

This sequence joins TRBV5-4 and TRBJ2-7, with 14 bases matching TRBD2. This CDR3 is built from 17 residues. J lost 2 bases, V lost 4 bases, and 8 bases had no gene match. The germline V gene has CDR1 SGHNT and CDR2 YYREEE (reference sequence). Written as DNA, the CDR3 is TGTGCCAGCAGCCCCGGACTAGCGGGAGGAGGCCCCTACGAGCAGTACTTC. Its translation is CASSPGLAGGGPYEQYF.

This rearrangement joins TRBV5-1 to TRBJ2-5, with 9 bases lining up with TRBD1. The tail of the sequence fits TRBJ2-7 better, so the J call may be wrong. The length of the CDR3 is 14 residues. Germline assignment: CDR1 SGHRS and CDR2 YFSETQ. Here the CDR3 DNA reads TGCGCCAGCAGCCTTATACCGGGACAGGGCGAGCAGTACTTC. Protein sequence: CASSLIPGQGEQYF.

V usage is TRBV4-1 and J usage is TRBJ2-2, with 9 bases that match TRBD2. Germline CDR1 reads MGHRA; CDR2 reads YSYEKL. V was clipped by 2 bases and J by 6 bases; unmatched bases: 13. CDR3 length: 18 amino acids. The CDR3 bases are TGCGCCAGCAGCCAACCAAAGCGGGGGGCCGTCGTCCCCGGGGAGCTGTTTTTT. Translating gives CASSQPKRGAVVPGELFF.

V gene TRBV28 combines with J gene TRBJ2-7; D is unresolved. Trimming removed 3 bases from V and 1 base from J, with 7 bases in between. CDR1 is MDHEN and CDR2 is SYDVKM in the germline V gene. This CDR3 region has 13 residues. CDR3 sequence: CASSFGRSYEQYF. The CDR3 nucleotides are TGTGCCAGCAGTTTTGGACGGTCCTACGAGCAGTACTTC.

The chain employs TRBV18 and TRBJ2-5, with 10 bases lining up with TRBD2. Trimming cost V 8 bases and J 5 bases; bases outside gene matches: 11. CDR1 is KGHSH, CDR2 LQKENI, per germline. The CDR3 runs to 15 residues. The CDR3 region is CASLPPSGSRETQYF. CDR3 nucleotides: TGTGCCAGCCTCCCGCCTAGCGGGAGCAGGGAGACCCAGTACTTC.

V is TRBV10-3 and J is TRBJ1-1; D is possibly TRBD1 (5 bases). Germline-derived CDR1 and CDR2 are ENHRY and SYGVKD. This CDR3 region has 13 residues. V shed 7 bases and J shed 1 base, with 10 bases lying between them. The CDR3 coding sequence is TGTGCCATCATGGGGCAGACGAACACTGAAGCTTTCTTT. Translating it yields CAIMGQTNTEAFF.

This clone was seen at least ten times. The chain couples TRBV7-8 to TRBJ2-2, with 11 nucleotides matching TRBD2. Trimming removed 5 bases from V and 9 bases from J; junction bases left unmatched: 8. The CDR3 runs 15 residues. Germline CDR1 and CDR2: SGHVS and FQNEAQ. DNA of the CDR3: TGTGCCAGCAGCGCCGGGGGACTAGCGGCTTGGGAGCTGTTTTTT. Translating it yields CASSAGGLAAWELFF. Filled out from reference TRBV7-8 and TRBJ2-2, the complete variable domain reads GAGVSQSPRYKVAKRGQDVALRCDPISGHVSLFWYQQALGQGPEFLTYFQNEAQLDKSGLPSDRFFAERPEGSVSTLKIQRTQQEDSAVYLCASSAGGLAAWELFFGEGSRLTVL.

This clone appeared a few times. A much larger clone differs from this one at a single base, so this may be a read error. Different DNA sequences within this sample yield the same CDR3. V and J are TRBV11-3 and TRBJ2-2; 7 bases line up with TRBD2. CDR1 and CDR2 from the germline V gene are SGHNT and YENEEA. This CDR3 comprises 14 residues. Losses at the gene ends were 4 bases for V and 2 bases for J; bases not matched to a gene: 1. CDR3 region: CASSSGLNTGELFF. DNA of the CDR3: TGTGCCAGCAGCTCGGGACTAAACACCGGGGAGCTGTTTTTT. The full variable domain, its missing parts supplied by reference TRBV11-3 and TRBJ2-2, is EAGVVQSPRYKIIEKKQPVAFWCNPISGHNTLYWYLQNLGQGPELLIRYENEEAVDDSQLPKDRFSAERLKGVDSTLKIQPAELGDSAVYLCASSSGLNTGELFFGEGSRLTVL.